This TCR beta chain was captured in a study of shared clonotypes between healthy human individuals. Study information: Per donor, CD8 memory used one plate, CD8 naive used two, CD4 memory used three and CD4 naive used three.

It was 200 to 250 ng DNA, around 33,000 T cell genomes, that sorted-subset replicate PCRs used. Using immunoSEQ multiplex PCR, the repertoire was profiled, and TCRdb retains in-frame clones only, with some absent. The data contain roughly 720,000 clones, about nine tenths of them seen just once; the ten biggest clones take up approximately 35%. Germline values: CDR1 MNHEY, CDR2 SMNVEV (reference sequence). V was pared by 4 bases and J by 5 bases, with 12 bases between. CDR3 length: 14 residues. The chain recombines TRBV27 with TRBJ2-1; TRBD2 is a possible D gene (5 bases). What was sequenced was memory CD8+ T cells from PBMCs. Specified subset: CD45RO+ cells pooled with CCR7-negative TemRA cells. The TCR was taken from a man aged 18 to 35 in good health. Some clones in this sample may be carry-over from other donors' samples. Here the CDR3 reads CASSWGTRNNEQFF. As DNA, the CDR3 is TGTGCCAGCAGTTGGGGAACTAGAAACAATGAGCAGTTCTTC.